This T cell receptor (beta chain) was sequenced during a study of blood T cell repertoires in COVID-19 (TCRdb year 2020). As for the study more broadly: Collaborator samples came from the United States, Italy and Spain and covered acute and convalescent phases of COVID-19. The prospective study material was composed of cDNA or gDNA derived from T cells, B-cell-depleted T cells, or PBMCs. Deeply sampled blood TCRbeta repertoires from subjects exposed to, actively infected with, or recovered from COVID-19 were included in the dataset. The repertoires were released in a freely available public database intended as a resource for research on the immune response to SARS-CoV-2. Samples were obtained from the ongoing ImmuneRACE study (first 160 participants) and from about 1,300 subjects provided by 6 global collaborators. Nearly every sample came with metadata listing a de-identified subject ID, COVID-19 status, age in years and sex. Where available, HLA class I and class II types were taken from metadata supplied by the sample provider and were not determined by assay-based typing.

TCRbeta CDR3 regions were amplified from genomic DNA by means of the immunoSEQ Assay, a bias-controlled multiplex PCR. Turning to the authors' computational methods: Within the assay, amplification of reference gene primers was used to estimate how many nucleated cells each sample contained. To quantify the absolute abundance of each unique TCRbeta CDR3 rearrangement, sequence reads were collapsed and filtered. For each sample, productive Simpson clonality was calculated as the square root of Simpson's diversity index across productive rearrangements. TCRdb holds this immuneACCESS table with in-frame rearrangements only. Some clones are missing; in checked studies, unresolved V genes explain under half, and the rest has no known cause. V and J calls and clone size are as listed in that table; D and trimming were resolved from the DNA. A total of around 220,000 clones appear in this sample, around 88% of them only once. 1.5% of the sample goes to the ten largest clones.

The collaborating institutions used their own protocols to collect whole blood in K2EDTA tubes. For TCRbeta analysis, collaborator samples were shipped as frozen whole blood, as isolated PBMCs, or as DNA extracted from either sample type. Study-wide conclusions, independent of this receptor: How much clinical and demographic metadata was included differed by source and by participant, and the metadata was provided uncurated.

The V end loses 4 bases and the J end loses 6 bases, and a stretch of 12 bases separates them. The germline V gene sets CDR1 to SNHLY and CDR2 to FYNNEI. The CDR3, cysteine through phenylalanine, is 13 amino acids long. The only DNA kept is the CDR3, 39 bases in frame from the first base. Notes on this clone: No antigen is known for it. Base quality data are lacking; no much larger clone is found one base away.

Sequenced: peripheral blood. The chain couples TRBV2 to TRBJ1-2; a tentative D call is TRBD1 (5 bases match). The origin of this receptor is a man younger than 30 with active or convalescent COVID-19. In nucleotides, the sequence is TGTGCCAGCAGTGTTGCAGGGTCCCATGGCTACACCTTC. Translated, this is CASSVAGSHGYTF.